The clone carrying this T cell receptor beta chain has only a few counts. The source of the sample is a study of T cell repertoires in cytomegalovirus infection. Trimming removed 7 bases from V and 8 bases from J, with 9 bases in between. The CDR3 is made up of 11 amino acids. Germline CDR1 reads SGHKS; CDR2 reads YYEKEE (reference sequence). TCRdb itself ran the reads through MiXCR, one entry per CDR3 protein. The sample lists about 740,000 distinct CDR3 sequences, less than 40% seen once, with around 3% in the top ten. The sequence was collected from a human donor in good health (CMV status not recorded). Some clones in this sample may be carry-over from other donors' samples. Sequencing was done on a sample of PBMCs. This sequence joins TRBV5-5 and TRBJ2-2, with unresolved D. Here the CDR3 reads CASQRIGELFF. The CDR3 DNA follows: TGTGCCAGCCAACGGATTGGGGAGCTGTTTTTT. The variable domain in full, completed from reference TRBV5-5 and TRBJ2-2, reads DAGVTQSPTHLIKTRGQQVTLRCSPISGHKSVSWYQQVLGQGPQFIFQYYEKEERGRGNFPDRFSARQFPNYSSELNVNALLLGDSALYLCASQRIGELFFGEGSRLTVL.